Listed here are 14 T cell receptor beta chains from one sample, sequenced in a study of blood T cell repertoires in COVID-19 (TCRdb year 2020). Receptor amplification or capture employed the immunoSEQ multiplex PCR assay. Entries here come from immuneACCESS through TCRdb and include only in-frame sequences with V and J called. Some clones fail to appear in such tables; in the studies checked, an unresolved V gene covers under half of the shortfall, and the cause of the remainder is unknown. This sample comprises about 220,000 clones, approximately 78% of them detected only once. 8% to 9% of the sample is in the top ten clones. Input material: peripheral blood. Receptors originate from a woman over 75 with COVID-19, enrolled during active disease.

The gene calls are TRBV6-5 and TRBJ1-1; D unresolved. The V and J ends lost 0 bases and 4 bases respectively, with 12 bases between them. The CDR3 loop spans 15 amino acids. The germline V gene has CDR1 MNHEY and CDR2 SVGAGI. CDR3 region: CASSYSDRAGTEAFF. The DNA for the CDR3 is TGTGCCAGCAGTTACTCGGACCGAGCGGGCACTGAAGCTTTCTTT.

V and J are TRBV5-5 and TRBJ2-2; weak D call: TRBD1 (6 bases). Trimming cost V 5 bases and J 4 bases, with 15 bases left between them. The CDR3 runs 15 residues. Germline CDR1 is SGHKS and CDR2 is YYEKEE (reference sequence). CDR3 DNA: TGTGCCAGCAGGCCACAAGGGGGTGGCACCGGGGAGCTGTTTTTT. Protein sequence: CASRPQGGGTGELFF.

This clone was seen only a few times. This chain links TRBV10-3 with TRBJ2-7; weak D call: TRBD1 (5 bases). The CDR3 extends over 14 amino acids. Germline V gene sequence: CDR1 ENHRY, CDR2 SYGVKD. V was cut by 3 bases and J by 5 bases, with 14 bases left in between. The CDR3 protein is CAISERTTSDEQYF. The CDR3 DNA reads TGTGCCATCAGTGAAAGGACAACCAGCGACGAGCAGTACTTC.

CDR3 DNA: TGTGCCAGCACCCCCCGGGACAGGGGCCGCAATGAGCAGTTCTTC. It encodes CASTPRDRGRNEQFF. V and J are TRBV28 and TRBJ2-1; the match to TRBD1 covers 10 bases. After removal of 7 bases from V and 6 bases from J, the junction contained 9 bases not matched to a gene. The germline V gene encodes CDR1 MDHEN and CDR2 SYDVKM. The CDR3 contains 15 residues.

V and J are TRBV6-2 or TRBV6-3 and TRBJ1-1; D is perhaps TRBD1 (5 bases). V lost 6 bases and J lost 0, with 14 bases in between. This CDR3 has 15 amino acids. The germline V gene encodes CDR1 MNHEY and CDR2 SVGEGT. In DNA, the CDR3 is TGTGCCAGCAGCCCTCCCAGGGATTTGAACACTGAAGCTTTCTTT. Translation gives CASSPPRDLNTEAFF.

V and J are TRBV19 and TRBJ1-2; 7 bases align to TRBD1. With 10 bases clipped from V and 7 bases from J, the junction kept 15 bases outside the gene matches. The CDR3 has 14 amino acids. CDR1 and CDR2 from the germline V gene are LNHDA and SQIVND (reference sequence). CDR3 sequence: CATSGGTDGVGYTF. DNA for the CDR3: TGTGCCACTTCGGGAGGGACAGATGGCGTTGGCTACACCTTC. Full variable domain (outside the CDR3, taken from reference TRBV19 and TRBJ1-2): DGGITQSPKYLFRKEGQNVTLSCEQNLNHDAMYWYRQDPGQGLRLIYYSQIVNDFQKGDIAEGYSVSREKKESFPLTVTSAQKNPTAFYLCATSGGTDGVGYTFGSGTRLTVV.

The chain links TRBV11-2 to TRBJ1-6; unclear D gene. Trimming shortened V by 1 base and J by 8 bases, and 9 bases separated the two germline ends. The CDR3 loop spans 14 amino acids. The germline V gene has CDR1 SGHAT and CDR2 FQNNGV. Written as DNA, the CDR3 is TGTGCCAGCAGCTTAGCGGTCGGAGATTCACCCCTCCACTTT. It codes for CASSLAVGDSPLHF.

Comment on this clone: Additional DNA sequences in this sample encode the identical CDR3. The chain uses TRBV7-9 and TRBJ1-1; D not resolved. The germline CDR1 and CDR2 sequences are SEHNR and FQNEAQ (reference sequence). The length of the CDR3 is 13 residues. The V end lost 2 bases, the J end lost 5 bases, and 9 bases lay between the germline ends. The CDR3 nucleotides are TGTGCCAGCAGCTTACTCGGGGATACTGAAGCTTTCTTT. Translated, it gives CASSLLGDTEAFF.

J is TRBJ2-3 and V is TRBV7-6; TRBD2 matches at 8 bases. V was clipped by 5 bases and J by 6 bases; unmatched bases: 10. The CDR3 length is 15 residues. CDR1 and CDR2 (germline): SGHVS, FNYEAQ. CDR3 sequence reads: CASSPLAGRGDTQYF. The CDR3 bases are TGTGCCAGCAGCCCCTTAGCGGGAAGGGGGGATACGCAGTATTTT.

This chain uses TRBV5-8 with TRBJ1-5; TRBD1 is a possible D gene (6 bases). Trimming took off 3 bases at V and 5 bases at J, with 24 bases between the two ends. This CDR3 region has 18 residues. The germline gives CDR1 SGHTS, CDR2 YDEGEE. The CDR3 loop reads CASSSSRFSGAWDQPQHF. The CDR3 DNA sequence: TGTGCCAGCAGCTCATCCCGTTTTTCAGGGGCTTGGGATCAGCCCCAGCATTTT.

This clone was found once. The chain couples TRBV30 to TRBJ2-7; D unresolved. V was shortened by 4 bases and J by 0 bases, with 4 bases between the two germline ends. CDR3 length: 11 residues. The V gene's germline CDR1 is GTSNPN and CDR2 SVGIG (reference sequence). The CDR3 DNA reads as TGTGCCTGGAAACACTCCTACGAGCAGTACTTC. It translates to CAWKHSYEQYF.

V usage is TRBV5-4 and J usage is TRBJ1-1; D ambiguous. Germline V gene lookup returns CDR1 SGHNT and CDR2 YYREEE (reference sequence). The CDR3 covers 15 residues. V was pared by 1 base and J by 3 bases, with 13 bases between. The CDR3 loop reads CASSLPVPGYTEAFF. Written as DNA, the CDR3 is TGTGCCAGCAGCTTGCCCGTTCCGGGGTACACTGAAGCTTTCTTT. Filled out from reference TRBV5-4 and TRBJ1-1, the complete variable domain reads ETGVTQSPTHLIKTRGQQVTLRCSSQSGHNTVSWYQQALGQGPQFIFQYYREEENGRGNFPPRFSGLQFPNYSSELNVNALELDDSALYLCASSLPVPGYTEAFFGQGTRLTVV.

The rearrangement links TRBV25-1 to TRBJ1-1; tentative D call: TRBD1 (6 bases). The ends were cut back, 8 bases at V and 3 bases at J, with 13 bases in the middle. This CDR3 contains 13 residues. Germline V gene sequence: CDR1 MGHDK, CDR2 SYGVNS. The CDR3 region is CASGPRQDTEAFF. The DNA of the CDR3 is TGTGCCAGCGGTCCTCGACAGGACACTGAAGCTTTCTTT.

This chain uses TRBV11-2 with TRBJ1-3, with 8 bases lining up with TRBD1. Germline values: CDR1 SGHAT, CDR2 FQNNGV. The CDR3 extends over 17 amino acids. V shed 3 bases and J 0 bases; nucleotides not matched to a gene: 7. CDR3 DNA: TGTGCCAGCAGCTTGCCGGGGACAGGAGGCTCTGGAAACACCATATATTTT. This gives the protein CASSLPGTGGSGNTIYF.